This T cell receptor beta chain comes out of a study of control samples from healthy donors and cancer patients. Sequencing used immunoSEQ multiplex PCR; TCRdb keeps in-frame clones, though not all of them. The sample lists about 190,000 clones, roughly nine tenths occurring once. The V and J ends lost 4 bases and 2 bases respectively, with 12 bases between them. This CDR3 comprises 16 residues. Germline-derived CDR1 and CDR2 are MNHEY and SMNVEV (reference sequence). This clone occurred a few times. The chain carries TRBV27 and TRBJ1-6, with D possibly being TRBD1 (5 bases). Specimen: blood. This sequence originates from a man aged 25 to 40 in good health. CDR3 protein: CASSSPTATYNSPLHF. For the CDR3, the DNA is TGTGCCAGCAGTTCCCCGACAGCTACCTATAATTCACCCCTCCACTTT.